This T cell receptor beta chain was captured in a study of blood T cell repertoires in COVID-19. Study summary: Collection of acute and convalescent COVID-19 samples took place in the United States, Italy and Spain.

CDR3 size: 14 residues. Trimming removed 5 bases at V and 6 bases at J, with 14 bases between. Germline CDR1 and CDR2: MNHEY and SVGEGT. In the original workflow: Estimates of nucleated cell counts were drawn from the amplification of reference gene primers. Generated by immunoSEQ multiplex PCR, the TCRdb table keeps only in-frame clones and is missing some. From that table come the V and J calls and clone size; the DNA was used to work out D and trimming. The table shows about 120,000 clones, with approximately 80% occurring only once. The sample comprised peripheral blood. The TCR originated in a woman at least 80 years old with acute or convalescent COVID-19. The gene calls are TRBV6-2 or TRBV6-3 and TRBJ1-5; D uncertain. CDR3 sequence reads: CASSPYGGSQPQHF. The DNA for the CDR3 is TGTGCCAGCAGTCCCTATGGAGGGAGTCAGCCCCAGCATTTT.